The entry below gives a single T cell receptor beta chain sequence along with its context. The antigen remains undetermined. These data are taken from a study of T cell clonotyping in hematopoietic cell transplantation. J was trimmed by 9 bases and V by 1 base; bases with no gene match: 6. This CDR3 has 15 amino acids. The germline V gene encodes CDR1 LNHNV and CDR2 YYDKDF (reference sequence). Profiling relied on immunoSEQ multiplex PCR, and the TCRdb table lists in-frame clones only, not all of them. The repertoire holds thousands of clones, with over 75% as singletons. The sample's time point: recipient sample about 28 days before transplant, after cytoreduction. Study-wide points: Pathologically expanded recipient clonotypes increased progressively from day 30 to day 180 as diversity fell.

The sequence derives from a woman aged 50 to 60 with acute myeloid leukemia. Some clones in this sample may be carry-over from other donors' samples. This chain links TRBV15 with TRBJ2-1; 10 bases match TRBD2. Here the sequenced sample was peripheral blood mononuclear cells, taken before stem cell transplant. CDR3 nucleotide sequence: TGTGCCACCAGCAGAGCTGTTCTAGCGGGAGTTGAGCAGTTCTTC. Its protein product is CATSRAVLAGVEQFF.